Sequencing of this TCR beta chain was carried out in a study of radiotherapy plus CTLA-4 blockade in lung cancer. Across the study: An objective response was seen in around a sixth of patients, and disease control in 25% to 40%.

About this clone: Its matching antigen is unknown.

Profiled with immunoSEQ multiplex PCR; TCRdb holds only in-frame clones, not every one. The sample includes more than 75,000 clones, around nine tenths of them seen just once. General study results and limits: Tumor-derived TCR clones expanded in blood after radiotherapy plus ipilimumab. Alongside interferon-beta, early blood T cell clone dynamics were reportedly the best predictor of response.

Sequenced here: peripheral blood, sampled from a patient treated with radiotherapy plus ipilimumab. This TCR was sampled from a human donor with non-small cell lung cancer who had stable disease on radiotherapy plus ipilimumab.

In DNA form, the CDR3 reads TGTGCCAGCAGCAGGGATGTCCAAGAGACCCAGTACTTC. Residues: CASSRDVQETQYF. The chain carries TRBV5-6 and TRBJ2-5; D unclear. The V end was cut by 4 bases, the J end by 1 base, with 8 bases between. Germline V lookup: CDR1 SGHDT, CDR2 YYEEEE. The CDR3 extends over 13 amino acids.